What follows are 30 T cell receptor beta chains derived from one specimen sequenced in a study of T cells after posttransplantation cyclophosphamide. Busulfan-fludarabine conditioning, marrow transplant, and cyclophosphamide on days +3 and +4 were administered. This table comes from immunoSEQ multiplex PCR, and its TCRdb copy is limited to in-frame clones, with some not included. The sample has 20,000 to 25,000 clones; roughly nine tenths are singletons. The sample was PBMCs, taken after allogeneic stem cell transplant with posttransplant cyclophosphamide. The receptors here all came from a female patient between 30 and 39 years old who received an allogeneic stem cell transplant from an unrelated donor, was CMV-positive, and had no GVHD. Among the T cells, some may be from the graft donor.

The chain uses TRBV4-2 and TRBJ2-7, with 11 bases lining up with TRBD2. CDR1 is LGHNA, CDR2 YNFKEQ, per germline. The CDR3 is made up of 19 amino acids. After removal of 0 bases from V and 2 bases from J, the junction contained 12 bases not matched to a gene. The CDR3 bases are TGTGCCAGCAGCCAAGATCTGAGTAGCGGGGGGGATCTCCCCTACGAGCAGTACTTC. This translates into CASSQDLSSGGDLPYEQYF.

The genes are TRBV11-2 and TRBJ2-1; 9 positions match TRBD2. The CDR3 totals 14 residues. V lost 5 bases, J lost 5 bases, and 4 bases stayed unmatched. Germline CDR1 reads SGHAT; CDR2 reads FQNNGV. CDR3 bases: TGTGCCAGCAGCATCATAGCGGGGGACAATGAGCAGTTCTTC. It yields the protein CASSIIAGDNEQFF.

The chain uses TRBV9 and TRBJ1-1; TRBD1 agrees at 8 bases. This CDR3 has 13 residues. Trimming cost V 3 bases and J 4 bases; bases outside gene matches: 2. Germline V gene data show CDR1 as SGDLS and CDR2 as YYNGEE. The chain's CDR3 is CASSETGATEAFF. The CDR3 DNA reads TGTGCCAGCAGCGAGACAGGGGCCACTGAAGCTTTCTTT.

The chain combines TRBV4-2 with TRBJ2-7, with TRBD2 matching 9 bases. This CDR3 is built from 16 residues. The ends lost 0 bases at V and 4 bases at J; junction bases unmatched: 7. Germline CDR1 LGHNA, CDR2 YNFKEQ. CDR3 in DNA: TGTGCCAGCAGCCAAGAAGGGCGGGGGGGCCGTTACGAGCAGTACTTC. The encoded protein is CASSQEGRGGRYEQYF.

J is TRBJ1-2 and V is TRBV19; D is possibly TRBD1 (5 bases). CDR1 is LNHDA and CDR2 is SQIVND in the germline V gene (reference sequence). Deletions cut 7 bases from V and 3 bases from J, with 12 bases between. The CDR3 runs to 13 residues. The CDR3 bases are TGTGCCAGTAAACTGGGACTGGACTATGGCTACACCTTC. Amino acids: CASKLGLDYGYTF.

The rearrangement uses TRBV14 and TRBJ1-2, with D possibly matching TRBD1 (5 bases). Germline V CDR1 and CDR2: SGHDN, FVKESK. CDR3 length: 15 residues. V lost 4 bases and J 0 bases, leaving 12 bases between the germline ends. For the CDR3, the DNA is TGTGCCAGCAGCCCCAGTGGGGGGGCTAACTATGGCTACACCTTC. Its translation is CASSPSGGANYGYTF. Together with reference TRBV14 and TRBJ1-2, the CDR3 gives the full variable domain: EAGVTQFPSHSVIEKGQTVTLRCDPISGHDNLYWYRRVMGKEIKFLLHFVKESKQDESGMPNNRFLAERTGGTYSTLKVQPAELEDSGVYFCASSPSGGANYGYTFGSGTRLTVV.

V is TRBV7-3 and J is TRBJ2-7, with D possibly matching TRBD2 (5 bases). Trimming stripped 5 bases from V and 5 bases from J, with 7 bases between. CDR1 and CDR2 (germline): SGHTA, FQGTGA. The CDR3 is made up of 11 amino acids. This CDR3 reads CASSNGDEQYF. CDR3 bases: TGTGCCAGCAGCAACGGGGACGAGCAGTACTTC.

Only a few counts were recorded for this clone. This chain uses TRBV6-6 with TRBJ2-3; D might be TRBD1 (5 bases). Germline CDR1 MNHNY, CDR2 SVGAGI (reference sequence). There are 14 residues in the CDR3. The ends were cut back, 6 bases at V and 1 base at J, with 11 bases in the middle. The DNA of the CDR3 is TGTGCCAGCAGCTCCGGACACCGCACAGATACGCAGTATTTT. Its translation: CASSSGHRTDTQYF.

V gene TRBV7-9 combines with J gene TRBJ1-2; 9 bases align to TRBD1. CDR1 is SEHNR, CDR2 FQNEAQ, per germline (reference sequence). Trimming cost V 1 base and J 8 bases; bases outside gene matches: 5. This CDR3 spans 14 amino acids. The CDR3 reads CASSLGGTGSGYTF. The CDR3 DNA reads as TGTGCCAGCAGCTTAGGAGGGACAGGGAGCGGCTACACCTTC.

The chain uses TRBV19 and TRBJ2-6; D remains ambiguous. Between the trimmed V and J ends, which lost 7 bases and 0 bases, there was a span of 10 bases. This CDR3 comprises 15 residues. Looked up from germline, CDR1 is LNHDA and CDR2 is SQIVND (reference sequence). The CDR3 bases are TGTGCCAGTAACTCCCCGAGCTCTGGGGCCAACGTCCTGACTTTC. Its translation: CASNSPSSGANVLTF.

The CDR3 region is CASSHQGATGEKLFF. In nucleotides, the CDR3 is TGTGCCAGCAGCCACCAGGGGGCGACGGGAGAAAAACTGTTTTTT. The chain employs TRBV28 and TRBJ1-4; 8 bases match TRBD1. Germline V CDR1 and CDR2: MDHEN, SYDVKM. The CDR3 is made up of 15 amino acids. V gave up 6 bases and J gave up 8 bases; unmatched junction bases: 11.

The V and J genes are TRBV4-1 and TRBJ2-7; D unresolved. CDR1 is MGHRA and CDR2 is YSYEKL in the germline V gene. Trimming cost V 0 bases and J 0 bases, with 6 bases left between them. The CDR3 spans 14 residues. The CDR3 region has the DNA TGCGCCAGCAGCCAAGAGAAGAGCTCCTACGAGCAGTACTTC. The encoded protein is CASSQEKSSYEQYF.

The chain carries TRBV30 and TRBJ2-1; 10 bases are a match to TRBD2. Unmatched junction bases numbered 3, after V lost 4 bases and J lost 3 bases. The CDR3 length is 14 residues. CDR1 is GTSNPN and CDR2 is SVGIG in the germline V gene (reference sequence). CDR3 nucleotides: TGTGCCTGGACTAGCGGGGGACTCTACAATGAGCAGTTCTTC. Its protein is CAWTSGGLYNEQFF.

This clone was seen just once. The chain has TRBV4-2 and TRBJ2-1, with 13 nucleotides matching TRBD2. The ends lost 1 base at V and 12 bases at J; junction bases unmatched: 9. Germline-derived CDR1 and CDR2 are LGHNA and YNFKEQ. The CDR3 contains 16 residues. CDR3 nucleotides: TGTGCCAGCAGCCAAGGTCCCGGACTAGCGGGGGAGGGGCAGTTCTTC. It translates to CASSQGPGLAGEGQFF.

Remarks on this clone: The same CDR3 can be traced to other DNA sequences in this sample. This chain joins TRBV6-5 and TRBJ2-3; D remains unclear. V was shortened by 3 bases and J by 2 bases, with 6 bases between the two germline ends. The CDR3 runs to 13 residues. Germline CDR1 reads MNHEY; CDR2 reads SVGAGI. In DNA form, the CDR3 reads TGTGCCAGCAGTTATGGGCCCACAGATACGCAGTATTTT. Its protein product is CASSYGPTDTQYF.

The table lists this clone with a few counts. The V gene is TRBV5-5, the J gene TRBJ1-6, with a tentative D call TRBD1 (6 bases). V was shortened by 4 bases and J by 3 bases, with 8 bases between the two germline ends. This CDR3 region has 14 residues. CDR1 and CDR2 from the germline V gene are SGHKS and YYEKEE (reference sequence). The CDR3 nucleotides read TGTGCCAGCAGCCCGGACAGCTATAATTCACCCCTCCACTTT. Its protein is CASSPDSYNSPLHF.

CDR3 residues: CASSLLLGAKNSPLHF. For the CDR3, the DNA is TGTGCCAGCAGTTTATTGTTAGGAGCAAAAAATTCACCCCTCCACTTT. This sequence joins TRBV28 and TRBJ1-6, with D unresolved. Germline V gene lookup returns CDR1 MDHEN and CDR2 SYDVKM. The CDR3 is 16 residues long. V dropped 1 base and J dropped 7 bases, with 14 bases sitting between them.

This rearrangement joins TRBV5-6 to TRBJ1-4; TRBD1 aligns across 9 bases. There are 17 residues in the CDR3. V lost 2 bases, J lost 7 bases, and 12 bases stayed unmatched. Germline loops: CDR1 SGHDT, CDR2 YYEEEE. The CDR3 loop is CASSLFHSGQGSEKLFF. As DNA, the CDR3 is TGTGCCAGCAGCTTATTCCATTCGGGACAGGGTAGTGAAAAACTGTTTTTT.

The V and J genes are TRBV2 and TRBJ2-6; weak D call: TRBD1 (5 bases). CDR1 and CDR2 from the germline V gene are SNHLY and FYNNEI. The CDR3 runs to 16 residues. With 1 base removed from V and 4 bases from J, the gap between germline ends came to 11 bases. The CDR3 DNA is TGTGCCAGCAGTGAAGGCCTGGGGCTAGGGGCCAACGTCCTGACTTTC. Encoded protein: CASSEGLGLGANVLTF.

The chain uses TRBV15 and TRBJ2-5, with a possible D match to TRBD1 (6 bases). CDR1 LNHNV and CDR2 YYDKDF come from the germline V gene (reference sequence). V was cut by 3 bases and J by 0 bases, with 20 bases left in between. The CDR3 runs to 18 residues. CDR3 coding DNA: TGTGCCACCAGCAGGGCCCTAACGGGGACATTTTACCAAGAGACCCAGTACTTC. This encodes CATSRALTGTFYQETQYF.

The rearrangement joins TRBV5-6 to TRBJ2-2, with TRBD2 matching 13 bases. Trimming at V came to 4 bases and at J to 3 bases, leaving 3 bases not matched to a gene. This CDR3 spans 16 amino acids. Germline CDR1 is SGHDT and CDR2 is YYEEEE. CDR3 nucleotides: TGTGCCAGCAGCGGACTAGCGGGGGAAGACACCGGGGAGCTGTTTTTT. Its translation: CASSGLAGEDTGELFF. Supplemented by reference TRBV5-6 and TRBJ2-2, the full variable domain reads DAGVTQSPTHLIKTRGQQVTLRCSPKSGHDTVSWYQQALGQGPQFIFQYYEEEERQRGNFPDRFSGHQFPNYSSELNVNALLLGDSALYLCASSGLAGEDTGELFFGEGSRLTVL.

The chain joins TRBV28 to TRBJ2-7; no reliable D call. Germline CDR1 and CDR2: MDHEN and SYDVKM. CDR3 length equals 11 residues. Between the trimmed V and J ends, which lost 3 bases and 4 bases, there was a span of 4 bases. The CDR3 DNA sequence: TGTGCCAGCAGTTTGCAGTACGAGCAGTACTTC. This codes for CASSLQYEQYF.

This CDR3 is CASSADSATNEKLFF. In nucleotides, the CDR3 is TGTGCCAGCAGCGCGGACAGCGCAACTAATGAAAAACTGTTTTTT. This rearrangement joins TRBV9 to TRBJ1-4; D may be TRBD1 (6 bases). Germline V lookup: CDR1 SGDLS, CDR2 YYNGEE. The CDR3 is 15 residues long. Trimming stripped 3 bases from V and 0 bases from J, with 9 bases between.

The J gene is TRBJ1-2, the V gene TRBV6-5, with 7 positions matching TRBD1. CDR1 is MNHEY, CDR2 SVGAGI, per germline. V lost 5 bases, J lost 8 bases, and 8 bases stayed unmatched. The CDR3 spans 13 residues. The chain's CDR3 is CASSEDRAPGYTF. The DNA of the CDR3 is TGTGCCAGCAGTGAAGACAGGGCCCCAGGCTACACCTTC.

The chain recombines TRBV7-2 with TRBJ1-2; D unresolved. V was cut by 6 bases and J by 7 bases, with 18 bases left in between. The CDR3 contains 14 residues. CDR1 is SGHTA and CDR2 is FQGNSA in the germline V gene. This CDR3 is CASSSVVVIAGYTF. The CDR3, as DNA: TGTGCCAGCAGTAGTGTAGTGGTAATAGCTGGCTACACCTTC.

The genes are TRBV5-1 and TRBJ2-1; D remains unclear. Trimming pared 4 bases from V and 0 bases from J, leaving 11 bases between. The CDR3 is made up of 15 amino acids. Germline V lookup: CDR1 SGHRS, CDR2 YFSETQ. The CDR3 region is CASSLDGSSYNEQFF. The CDR3 coding sequence is TGCGCCAGCAGCCTGGACGGTAGCTCCTACAATGAGCAGTTCTTC.

The chain employs TRBV6-6 and TRBJ1-4; 7 bases match TRBD1. There are 14 residues in the CDR3. Germline CDR1 and CDR2: MNHNY and SVGAGI (reference sequence). V shed 2 bases, J shed 11 bases, and the junction held 8 bases outside the gene matches. Here the CDR3 reads CASSYTGAPNKLFF. CDR3 nucleotides: TGTGCCAGCAGTTACACAGGGGCGCCGAATAAACTGTTTTTT.

The chain joins TRBV6-5 to TRBJ2-7, with D tentatively TRBD2 (5 bases). The germline V gene has CDR1 MNHEY and CDR2 SVGAGI. The CDR3 extends over 14 amino acids. Trimming shortened V by 2 bases and J by 4 bases, and 12 bases separated the two germline ends. CDR3 in amino acids: CASSYTGMSYEQYF. The CDR3 nucleotides are TGTGCCAGCAGTTACACGGGGATGTCTTACGAGCAGTACTTC.

The CDR3 is CASSLGQAFYEQYF. The CDR3 DNA reads as TGTGCCAGCAGCTTGGGACAGGCCTTCTACGAGCAGTACTTC. The chain is built from TRBV7-9 and TRBJ2-7; 8 bases align to TRBD1. CDR1 SEHNR and CDR2 FQNEAQ come from the germline V gene (reference sequence). Germline trimming cut 3 bases from V and 3 bases from J; bases unmatched to any gene: 4. The length of the CDR3 is 14 residues.

This clone showed up just a few times. This chain connects TRBV6-6 to TRBJ1-2; 9 nucleotides agree with TRBD1. CDR3 size: 13 residues. The V gene end was trimmed by 6 bases and the J gene end by 8 bases; junction bases not matched to a gene: 7. Germline CDR1 MNHNY, CDR2 SVGAGI (reference sequence). In DNA form, the CDR3 reads TGTGCCAGCAGACCGGGACAGGGTTGGGGCTACACCTTC. Its translation: CASRPGQGWGYTF.